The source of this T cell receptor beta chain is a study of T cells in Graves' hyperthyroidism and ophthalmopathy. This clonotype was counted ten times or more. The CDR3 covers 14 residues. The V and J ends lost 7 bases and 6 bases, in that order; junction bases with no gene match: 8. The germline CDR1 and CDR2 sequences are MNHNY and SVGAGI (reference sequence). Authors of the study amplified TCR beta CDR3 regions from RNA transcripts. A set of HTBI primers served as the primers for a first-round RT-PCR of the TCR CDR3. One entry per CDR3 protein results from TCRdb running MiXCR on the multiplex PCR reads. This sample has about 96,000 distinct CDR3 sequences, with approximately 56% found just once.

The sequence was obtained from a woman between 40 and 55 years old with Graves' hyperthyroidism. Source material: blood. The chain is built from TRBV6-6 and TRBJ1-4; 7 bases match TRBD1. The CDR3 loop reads CASNKRQGDEKLFF. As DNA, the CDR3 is TGTGCCAGCAACAAGCGGCAGGGGGATGAAAAACTGTTTTTT.